Below, one T cell receptor (beta chain) is given with its context. Its cognate antigen is unknown. The sample is drawn from a study of CD8 T cells in ankylosing spondylitis. CDR1 is MGHRA and CDR2 is YSYEKL in the germline V gene. The V segment lost 0 bases and the J segment 5 bases; nucleotides outside the gene matches: 3. This CDR3 has 15 residues. Study results and limitations: Seven or eight highly homologous variants formed a TCR beta motif that appeared characteristic of ankylosing spondylitis blood. Disease-associated clonotypes exhibited CD8+ identity and were relatively infrequent in peripheral blood. Reports of some motif variants in reactive arthritis synovial fluid and blood predate this one.

Preparation of TCR beta libraries was done by quantitative 5'-RACE with molecular barcodes. One entry per CDR3 protein results from TCRdb running MiXCR on the 5' RACE reads. Of 200,000 to 250,000 distinct CDR3 sequences in the sample, about 16% were seen once. The chain carries TRBV4-1 and TRBJ1-4; TRBD1 aligns across 7 bases. The sequencing input was blood, either unsorted or a sorted T cell fraction (not recorded which). The receptor comes from a male donor with ankylosing spondylitis. This CDR3 is CASSQEDRKNEKLFF. In DNA, the CDR3 is TGCGCCAGCAGCCAAGAGGACAGGAAAAATGAAAAACTGTTTTTT.